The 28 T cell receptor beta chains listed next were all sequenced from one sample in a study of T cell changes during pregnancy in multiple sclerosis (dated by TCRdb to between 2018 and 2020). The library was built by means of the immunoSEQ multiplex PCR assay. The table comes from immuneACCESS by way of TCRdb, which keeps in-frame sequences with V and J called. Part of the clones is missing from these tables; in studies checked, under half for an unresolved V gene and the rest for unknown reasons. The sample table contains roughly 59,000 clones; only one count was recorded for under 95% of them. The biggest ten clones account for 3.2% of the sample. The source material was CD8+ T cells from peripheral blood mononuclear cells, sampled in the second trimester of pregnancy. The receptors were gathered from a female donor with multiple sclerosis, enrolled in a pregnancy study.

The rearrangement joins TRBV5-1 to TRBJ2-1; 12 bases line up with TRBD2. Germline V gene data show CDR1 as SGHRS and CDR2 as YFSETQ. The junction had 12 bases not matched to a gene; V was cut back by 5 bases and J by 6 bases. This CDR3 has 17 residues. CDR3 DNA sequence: TGCGCCAGCAGTCAACAACTCGGACTAGCGGGATTCAATGAGCAGTTCTTC. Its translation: CASSQQLGLAGFNEQFF. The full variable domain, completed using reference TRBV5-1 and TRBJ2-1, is KAGVTQTPRYLIKTRGQQVTLSCSPISGHRSVSWYQQTPGQGLQFLFEYFSETQRNKGNFPGRFSGRQFSNSRSEMNVSTLELGDSALYLCASSQQLGLAGFNEQFFGPGTRLTVL.

CDR3 in DNA: TGTGCCAGCAGCCACGCTCAGGGGGCTAGAGGAAACACCATATATTTT. Protein sequence: CASSHAQGARGNTIYF. The genes are TRBV14 and TRBJ1-3; 8 bases are shared with TRBD1. The germline CDR1 and CDR2 sequences are SGHDN and FVKESK. CDR3 length: 16 residues. The V segment lost 3 bases and the J segment 4 bases; nucleotides outside the gene matches: 8.

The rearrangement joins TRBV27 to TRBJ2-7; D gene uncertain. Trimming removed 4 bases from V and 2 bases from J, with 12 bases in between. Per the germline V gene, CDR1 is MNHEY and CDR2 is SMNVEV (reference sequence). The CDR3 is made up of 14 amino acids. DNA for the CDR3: TGTGCCAGCAGTTCCCGCCGCCGGGCCTACGAGCAGTACTTC. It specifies CASSSRRRAYEQYF.

The CDR3 DNA reads TGCGCCAGCAGCCCCCAGGGAGAGACCCAGTACTTC. Residues: CASSPQGETQYF. The rearrangement links TRBV5-1 to TRBJ2-5, with D maybe TRBD1 (5 bases). Germline values: CDR1 SGHRS, CDR2 YFSETQ. V was trimmed by 4 bases and J by 4 bases, leaving 8 bases between them. This CDR3 region has 12 residues.

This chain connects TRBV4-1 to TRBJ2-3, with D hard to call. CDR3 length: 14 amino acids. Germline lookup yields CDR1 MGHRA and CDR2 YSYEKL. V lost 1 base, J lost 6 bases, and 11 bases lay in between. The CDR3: CASSQVATLDTQYF. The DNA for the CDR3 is TGCGCCAGCAGCCAAGTAGCAACCCTGGATACGCAGTATTTT.

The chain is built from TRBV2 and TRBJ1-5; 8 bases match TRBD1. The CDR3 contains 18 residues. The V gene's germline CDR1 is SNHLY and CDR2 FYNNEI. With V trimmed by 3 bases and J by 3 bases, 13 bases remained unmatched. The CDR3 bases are TGTGCCAGCAGTGACGACCCGGCCGGACAGGGACTCAATCAGCCCCAGCATTTT. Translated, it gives CASSDDPAGQGLNQPQHF.

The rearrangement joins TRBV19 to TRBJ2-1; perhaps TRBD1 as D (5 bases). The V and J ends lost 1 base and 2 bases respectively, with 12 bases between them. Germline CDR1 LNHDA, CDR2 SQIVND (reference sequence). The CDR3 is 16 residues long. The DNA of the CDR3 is TGTGCCAGTAGTATAGGTGGGGCCGTAGCCTACAATGAGCAGTTCTTC. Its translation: CASSIGGAVAYNEQFF.

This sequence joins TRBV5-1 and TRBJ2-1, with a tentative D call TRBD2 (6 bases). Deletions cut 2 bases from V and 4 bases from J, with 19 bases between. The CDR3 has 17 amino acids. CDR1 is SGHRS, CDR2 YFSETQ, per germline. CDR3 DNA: TGCGCCAGCAGCTTTACGGGACCCTCGCGGGGTTACAATGAGCAGTTCTTC. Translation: CASSFTGPSRGYNEQFF.

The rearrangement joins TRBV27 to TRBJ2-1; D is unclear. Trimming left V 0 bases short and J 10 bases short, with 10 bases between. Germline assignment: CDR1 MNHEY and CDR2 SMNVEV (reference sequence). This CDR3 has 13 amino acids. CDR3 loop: CASSLSALWEQFF. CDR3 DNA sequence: TGTGCCAGCAGTTTATCGGCCCTTTGGGAGCAGTTCTTC.

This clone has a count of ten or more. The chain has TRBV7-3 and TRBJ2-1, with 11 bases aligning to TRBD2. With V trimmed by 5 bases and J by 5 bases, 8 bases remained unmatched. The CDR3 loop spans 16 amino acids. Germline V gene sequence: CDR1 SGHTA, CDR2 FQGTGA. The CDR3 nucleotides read TGTGCCAGCAGCCTAGAATCGGGACTAGCGGACAATGAGCAGTTCTTC. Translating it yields CASSLESGLADNEQFF. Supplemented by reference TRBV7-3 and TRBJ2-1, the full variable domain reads GAGVSQTPSNKVTEKGKYVELRCDPISGHTALYWYRQSLGQGPEFLIYFQGTGAADDSGLPNDRFFAVRPEGSVSTLKIQRTERGDSAVYLCASSLESGLADNEQFFGPGTRLTVL.

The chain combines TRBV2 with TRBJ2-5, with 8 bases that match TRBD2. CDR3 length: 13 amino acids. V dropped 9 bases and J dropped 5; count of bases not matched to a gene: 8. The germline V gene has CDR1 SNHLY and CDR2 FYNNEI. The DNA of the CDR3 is TGTGCCAGTTCGGGAGGGCCACGGGAGACCCAGTACTTC. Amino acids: CASSGGPRETQYF.

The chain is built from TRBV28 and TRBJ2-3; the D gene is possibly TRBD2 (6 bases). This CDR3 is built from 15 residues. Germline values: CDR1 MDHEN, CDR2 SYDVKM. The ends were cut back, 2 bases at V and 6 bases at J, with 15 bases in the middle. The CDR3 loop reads CASSLVAARGDTQYF. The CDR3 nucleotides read TGTGCCAGCAGTTTAGTAGCGGCCCGGGGGGATACGCAGTATTTT.

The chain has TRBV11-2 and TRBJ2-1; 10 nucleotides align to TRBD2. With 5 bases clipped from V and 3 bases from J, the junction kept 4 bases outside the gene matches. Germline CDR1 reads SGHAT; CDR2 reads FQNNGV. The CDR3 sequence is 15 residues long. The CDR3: CASSSGLADYNEQFF. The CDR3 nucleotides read TGTGCCAGCAGCAGTGGACTAGCGGACTACAATGAGCAGTTCTTC.

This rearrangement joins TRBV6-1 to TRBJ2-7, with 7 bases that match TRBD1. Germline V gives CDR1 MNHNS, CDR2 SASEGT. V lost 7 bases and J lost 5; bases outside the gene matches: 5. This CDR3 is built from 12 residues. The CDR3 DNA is TGTGCCAGCATTGGACAGGCGGACGAGCAGTACTTC. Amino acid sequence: CASIGQADEQYF.

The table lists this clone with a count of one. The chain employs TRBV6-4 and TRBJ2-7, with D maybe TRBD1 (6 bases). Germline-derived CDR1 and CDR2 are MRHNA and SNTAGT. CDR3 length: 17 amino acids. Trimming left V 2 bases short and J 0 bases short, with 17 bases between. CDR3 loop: CASSDPHQDRNSYEQYF. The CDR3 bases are TGTGCCAGCAGTGACCCCCACCAGGACAGAAACTCCTACGAGCAGTACTTC.

CDR3 nucleotides: TGTGCCAGCCACGGGAGCCAGGACGCAGATACGCAGTATTTT. Translated: CASHGSQDADTQYF. The V call is TRBV19, the J call TRBJ2-3; a weak D match, TRBD2 (6 bases). From germline, CDR1 is LNHDA and CDR2 SQIVND (reference sequence). The CDR3 contains 14 residues. The V gene lost 9 bases and the J gene lost 4 bases, with 17 bases spanning the gap.

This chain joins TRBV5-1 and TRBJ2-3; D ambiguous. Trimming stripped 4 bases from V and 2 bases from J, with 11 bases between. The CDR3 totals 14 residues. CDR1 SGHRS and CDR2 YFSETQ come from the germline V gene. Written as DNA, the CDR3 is TGCGCCAGCAGCCCTATCCTACCCACAGATACGCAGTATTTT. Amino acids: CASSPILPTDTQYF.

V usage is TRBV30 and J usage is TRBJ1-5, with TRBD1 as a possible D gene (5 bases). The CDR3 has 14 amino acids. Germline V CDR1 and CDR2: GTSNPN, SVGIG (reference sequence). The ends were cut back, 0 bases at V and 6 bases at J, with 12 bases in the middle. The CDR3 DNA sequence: TGTGCCTGGAGTGTATCAGGGTCAAGTCAGCCCCAGCATTTT. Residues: CAWSVSGSSQPQHF.

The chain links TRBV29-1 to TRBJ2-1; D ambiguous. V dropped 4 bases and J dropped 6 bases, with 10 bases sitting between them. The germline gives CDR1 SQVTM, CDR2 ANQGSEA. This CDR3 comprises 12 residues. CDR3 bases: TGCAGCGTTGTAGCTGTGAGCAATGAGCAGTTCTTC. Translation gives CSVVAVSNEQFF.

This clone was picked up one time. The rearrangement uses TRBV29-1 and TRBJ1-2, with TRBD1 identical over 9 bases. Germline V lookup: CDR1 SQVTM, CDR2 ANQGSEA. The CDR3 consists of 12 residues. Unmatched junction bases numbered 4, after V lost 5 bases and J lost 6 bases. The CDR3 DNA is TGCAGCGTTCTACAGGGGGCTAATGGCTACACCTTC. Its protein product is CSVLQGANGYTF.

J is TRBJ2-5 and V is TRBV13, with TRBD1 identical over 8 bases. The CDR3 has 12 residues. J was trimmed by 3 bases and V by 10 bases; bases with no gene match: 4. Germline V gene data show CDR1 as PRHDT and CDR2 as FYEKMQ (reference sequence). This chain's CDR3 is CATATGEETQYF. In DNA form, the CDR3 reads TGTGCCACCGCGACAGGGGAAGAGACCCAGTACTTC.

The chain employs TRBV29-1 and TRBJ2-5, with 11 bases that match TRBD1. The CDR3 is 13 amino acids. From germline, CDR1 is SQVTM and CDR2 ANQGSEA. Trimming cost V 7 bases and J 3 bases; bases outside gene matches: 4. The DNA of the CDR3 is TGCAGCGCCTCGGGACAGGGGGAAGAGACCCAGTACTTC. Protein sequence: CSASGQGEETQYF.

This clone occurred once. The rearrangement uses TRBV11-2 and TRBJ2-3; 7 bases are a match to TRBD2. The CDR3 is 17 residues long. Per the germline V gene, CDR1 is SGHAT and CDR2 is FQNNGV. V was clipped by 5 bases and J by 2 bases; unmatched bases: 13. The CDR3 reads CASSPIMGRENTDTQYF. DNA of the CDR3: TGTGCCAGCAGCCCGATTATGGGGCGGGAGAACACAGATACGCAGTATTTT. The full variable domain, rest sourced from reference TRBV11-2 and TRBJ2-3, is EAGVAQSPRYKIIEKRQSVAFWCNPISGHATLYWYQQILGQGPKLLIQFQNNGVVDDSQLPKDRFSAERLKGVDSTLKIQPAKLEDSAVYLCASSPIMGRENTDTQYFGPGTRLTVL.

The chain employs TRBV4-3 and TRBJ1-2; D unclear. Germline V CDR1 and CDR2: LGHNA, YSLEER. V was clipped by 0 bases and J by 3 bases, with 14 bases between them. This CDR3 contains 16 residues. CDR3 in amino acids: CASSQDSRVLYYGYTF. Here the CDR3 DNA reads TGCGCCAGCAGCCAAGACTCTCGGGTTTTATACTATGGCTACACCTTC.

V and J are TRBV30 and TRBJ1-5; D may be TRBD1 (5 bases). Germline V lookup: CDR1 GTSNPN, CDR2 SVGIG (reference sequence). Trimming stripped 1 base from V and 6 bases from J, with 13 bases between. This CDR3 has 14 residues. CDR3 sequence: CAWSGLSGGQPQHF. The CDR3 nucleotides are TGTGCCTGGAGTGGACTCTCGGGGGGTCAGCCCCAGCATTTT. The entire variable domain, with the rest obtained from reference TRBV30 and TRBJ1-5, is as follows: SQTIHQWPATLVQPVGSPLSLECTVEGTSNPNLYWYRQAAGRGLQLLFYSVGIGQISSEVPQNLSASRPQDRQFILSSKKLLLSDSGFYLCAWSGLSGGQPQHFGDGTRLSIL.

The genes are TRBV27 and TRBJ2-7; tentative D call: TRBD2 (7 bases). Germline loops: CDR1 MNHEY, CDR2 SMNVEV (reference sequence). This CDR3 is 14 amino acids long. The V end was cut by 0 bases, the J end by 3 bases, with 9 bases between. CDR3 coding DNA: TGTGCCAGCAGTTTATCAGGGGGGGTCTACGAGCAGTACTTC. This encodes CASSLSGGVYEQYF.

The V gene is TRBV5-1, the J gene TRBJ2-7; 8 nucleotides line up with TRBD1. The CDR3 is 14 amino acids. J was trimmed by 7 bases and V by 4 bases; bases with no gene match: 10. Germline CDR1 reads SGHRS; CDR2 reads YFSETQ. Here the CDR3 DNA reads TGCGCCAGCAGCGCTCAGGGGGCCCTTTGGGAGCAGTACTTC. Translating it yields CASSAQGALWEQYF.

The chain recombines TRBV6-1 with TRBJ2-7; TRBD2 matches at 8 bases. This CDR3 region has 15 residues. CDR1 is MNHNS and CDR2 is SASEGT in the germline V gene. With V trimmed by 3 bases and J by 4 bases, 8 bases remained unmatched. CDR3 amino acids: CASSEQRERRYEQYF. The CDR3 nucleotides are TGTGCCAGCAGTGAGCAGCGGGAGAGAAGGTACGAGCAGTACTTC.